These 7 T cell receptor beta chains share one sample of origin, sequenced in a study of blood T cell repertoires in COVID-19 (dated by TCRdb to 2018 to 2021). The library was produced with the immunoSEQ multiplex PCR assay. The table was pulled from immuneACCESS by TCRdb, which kept in-frame rearrangements only. Such tables lose some clones; where checked, under half of the loss comes from unresolved V genes, and the rest has no known cause. This sample comprises approximately 200,000 clones, about nine tenths of them detected only once. In total, the top ten clones hold more than 3.5% of the sample. Sequencing was carried out using peripheral blood. Receptors originate from a woman in her 30s with acute or convalescent COVID-19.

This clone has only one observation. V is TRBV29-1 and J is TRBJ1-2; TRBD1 aligns across 8 bases. Trimming removed 2 bases from V and 5 bases from J; junction bases left unmatched: 4. From germline, CDR1 is SQVTM and CDR2 ANQGSEA. The CDR3 is 13 residues long. Here the CDR3 reads CSVELTGAYGYTF. The CDR3 DNA follows: TGCAGCGTTGAATTGACAGGGGCATATGGCTACACCTTC.

This sequence joins TRBV5-1 and TRBJ2-2; TRBD2 matches 11 bases. The germline V gene has CDR1 SGHRS and CDR2 YFSETQ. With V trimmed by 6 bases and J by 7 bases, 11 bases remained unmatched. The CDR3 length is 16 residues. The CDR3 bases are TGCGCCAGCAAAGACAGGGCTAGCGGGAGGATCGGGGAGCTGTTTTTT. Protein product: CASKDRASGRIGELFF. Looking up the rest from reference TRBV5-1 and TRBJ2-2 gives the full variable domain: KAGVTQTPRYLIKTRGQQVTLSCSPISGHRSVSWYQQTPGQGLQFLFEYFSETQRNKGNFPGRFSGRQFSNSRSEMNVSTLELGDSALYLCASKDRASGRIGELFFGEGSRLTVL.

The chain links TRBV28 to TRBJ2-1, with 11 bases identical to TRBD2. J lost 0 bases, V lost 5 bases, and 3 bases had no gene match. The CDR3 has 16 residues. CDR1 and CDR2 from the germline V gene are MDHEN and SYDVKM. In DNA form, the CDR3 reads TGTGCCAGCAGTGCACTAGCGGGAGACTCCTACAATGAGCAGTTCTTC. Encoded protein: CASSALAGDSYNEQFF.

This clone has more than one count but fewer than ten. V usage is TRBV28 and J usage is TRBJ1-2; 11 bases align to TRBD1. The CDR3 is made up of 15 amino acids. V trimming: 5 bases; J trimming: 5 bases; junction bases outside the gene matches: 7. The germline V gene encodes CDR1 MDHEN and CDR2 SYDVKM. CDR3 nucleotide sequence: TGTGCCAGCAGTACAATGGGACAGGGGGATTATGGCTACACCTTC. Translation: CASSTMGQGDYGYTF.

This clone appeared once. The V and J genes are TRBV2 and TRBJ1-6; 12 bases are shared with TRBD1. Trimming took 7 bases from V and 7 from J; bases not matched to a gene: 5. This CDR3 is built from 15 residues. Germline V CDR1 and CDR2: SNHLY, FYNNEI. The CDR3 DNA follows: TGTGCCAGCAAGGGACAGGGGGCTTTAAATTCACCCCTCCACTTT. Its protein product is CASKGQGALNSPLHF.

The chain combines TRBV25-1 with TRBJ2-1, with D possibly matching TRBD2 (6 bases). The V and J ends lost 7 bases and 6 bases respectively, with 10 bases between them. The germline gives CDR1 MGHDK, CDR2 SYGVNS. The length of the CDR3 is 12 residues. The CDR3 sequence: CASTRDFNEQFF. CDR3 bases: TGTGCCAGCACCCGGGACTTCAATGAGCAGTTCTTC.

The V call is TRBV5-4, the J call TRBJ1-4, with TRBD1 identical over 7 bases. From germline, CDR1 is SGHNT and CDR2 YYREEE (reference sequence). This CDR3 region has 15 residues. V gave up 7 bases and J gave up 5 bases; unmatched junction bases: 11. The CDR3 loop reads CASHPPGQPNEKLFF. DNA for the CDR3: TGTGCCAGCCACCCTCCGGGACAGCCGAATGAAAAACTGTTTTTT.